This T cell receptor (beta chain) was sequenced in a study of cytomegalovirus exposure and HLA in healthy donors. The ends were cut back, 1 base at V and 8 bases at J, with 9 bases in the middle. CDR3 length: 13 residues. CDR1 is SGHTA and CDR2 is FQGTGA in the germline V gene. The study, taken as a whole, reports: The authors later found most CMV-associated TCR beta chains appeared HLA-restricted. At a 0.05 false discovery rate, a later analysis found some 18,000 TCR beta sequences to be associated with HLA alleles. For most TCR beta V segments, an earlier analysis put the productive rate at about 90% or about 30% of the time. TCR association rates varied by HLA locus in a later analysis, with DRB1 highest and HLA-C lowest.

Comments on this clone: The antigen is undetermined.

The PCR used 60 Vbeta and 13 Jbeta primers. Generated by immunoSEQ multiplex PCR, the TCRdb table keeps only in-frame clones and is missing some. The sample has approximately 190,000 clones, more than 65% seen once. The sequencing input was PBMCs. The rearrangement links TRBV7-3 to TRBJ2-1; D gene uncertain. This sequence originates from a man aged 50 to 59 in good health and CMV-seronegative. The CDR3 protein is CASSLRNDYEQFF. Here the CDR3 DNA reads TGTGCCAGCAGCTTAAGGAATGACTATGAGCAGTTCTTC.